The T cell receptor (beta chain) described here comes from a study of metastatic and nonmetastatic thyroid tumors. Across the whole study: Both malignant and benign thyroid patients supplied peripheral blood and tumor or nodule tissue samples, across which the repertoires of these patients were then compared.

Whole-study results and caveats: A significant increase in TCR beta diversity was reportedly seen in malignant thyroid tumors relative to benign nodules, in blood and tumor.

This clone was observed many times. Its cognate antigen is unknown. Original analysis: Across clinicopathological groups, CDR3 differences served as the basis for building a distant-metastasis classifier for papillary thyroid cancer. Via MiXCR, TCRdb re-called the PCR reads. It is TCRdb's table, rather than the study itself, that gives the V and J calls and clone size. The sample shows about 40,000 clones, around 10% of them seen only once. Thyroid surgery took place with no prior treatment in any patient. Material for sequencing was blood. The sequence was obtained from a female donor with papillary thyroid cancer or a benign thyroid nodule (not recorded which). Some clones in this sample may be carry-over from other donors' samples.

The CDR3 region has the DNA TGTGCCAGCAGCGATCAGGGGGGGAGCGGCTACGAGCAGTACTTC. Protein sequence: CASSDQGGSGYEQYF. This sequence joins TRBV5-4 and TRBJ2-7; D may correspond to TRBD1 or TRBD2 (7 bases each). Trimming stripped 4 bases from V and 3 bases from J, with 17 bases between. The CDR3 spans 15 residues. CDR1 is SGHNT, CDR2 YYREEE, per germline (reference sequence).